The T cell receptor (beta chain) under discussion was sequenced for a study of naive and memory T cell subsets (dated by TCRdb to 2016 to 2017). Study-wide context: An open-source, UMI-based TCR alpha and beta sequencing pipeline was applied to sorted naive and memory peripheral blood T cell subsets. Complete agreement was observed between the functional CMV T cell responses and the IgG serology results. RNA was DNase-treated and reverse transcribed with TCR constant-region primers, mostly using SuperScript III.

Separate amplification of TCR alpha and beta chain libraries was performed from the second PCR step onward. The CMV status of each donor was determined by measuring IFNgamma production from CD4+ T cells after fresh PBMCs had been stimulated overnight with CMV viral lysate. CD4 T cells were positively selected with Miltenyi beads, followed by positive selection of CD8 T cells from the CD4-negative fraction. Cells stained for CD3, CD4, CD8, CD45RA, CD27 and a live/dead dye were sorted on a BD Aria II into four subsets by CD45RA and CD27. A few healthy volunteers provided blood, and the blood of each volunteer was split into CD4 and CD8 T cells and then into four differentiation subsets. Approximately 120 ml of peripheral blood was collected from each donor, and PBMC were isolated by Ficoll-Paque PLUS density-gradient centrifugation. Sorted cells were lysed in RLT buffer, and RNA was extracted with a Qiagen RNeasy kit and stored at -80°C.

This clonotype was seen a handful of times. Its antigen remains unidentified. Qualities for individual bases were not recorded, and no much larger clone is one base off. General conclusions and limits of the study: A few larger clonotypes were present in naive repertoires, especially CD8 naive repertoires, and these clonotypes were possibly memory cells re-expressing CD45RA. Clonotypes were defined as single alpha or beta chain sequences, not paired alpha/beta receptors. The abundance of TCRs followed a power law with an exponent that differed between naive and memory subsets yet stayed consistent across the three individuals. RNA-based TCR counts may be influenced by expression changes linked to T cell activation and differentiation. The repertoire findings for the naive and memory subsets could not be validated against a ground truth, as none was available. Once error correction was done, more than 90% of naive TCR sequences showed up just once, which made the naive abundance distributions much steeper than those of the memory subsets. In both CD4 and CD8 cells, a rise in Gini index and a fall in Shannon and inverse Simpson diversity were observed from naive through CM, EM and EMRA.

The cysteine opens and the phenylalanine closes a CDR3 of 12 amino acids. The DNA shown is the 36-base CDR3, in frame from base 1. V is cut by 4 bases and J by 5 bases, and the space between the germline ends is 10 bases. CDR1 and CDR2, looked up from the germline V gene, are SGHDT and YYEEEE. The library was produced with UMI-ligation and nested PCR. An equimolar mix of two oligonucleotides covering both TRBC1 and TRBC2 was used as the beta constant-region primer. The ligated cDNA went through four rounds of PCR with nested alpha and beta constant-region primers together with the SP2 primer. A single-stranded oligonucleotide carrying the SP2 primer and a 12-nucleotide UMI was ligated to the 3' end of the cDNA by T4 RNA ligase 1. The ligation reaction was incubated at 16°C for roughly 19-24 hours. PCR2 was usually performed as a SYBR Green qPCR and halted at a preset threshold so that over-amplification would not occur. Agencourt AMPure XP magnetic beads were used for all purifications after the first. Library amounts were measured by Qubit and library quality was assessed on a TapeStation, where the main peak was expected at around 650 bp. Pooled libraries were sequenced on an Illumina MiSeq using v2 2x251 paired-end kits, and typically roughly 0.85-2.2 million reads were obtained per sample. Libraries were pooled at around 4 nM per sample, and about 4.5-7% PhiX was added to improve cluster recognition. Processing in the source paper ran as follows. V and J genes were assigned to Demultiplexor-processed FASTQ reads by Decombinator through tag matching, with a single base-pair mismatch being allowed. UMIs were used by Collapsinator to correct both sequencing errors and frequency errors arising from PCR heterogeneity. CDR3Translator translated TCRs and extracted CDR3s from the conserved cysteine to the FGXG phenylalanine, flagging non-productive sequences. Gini, Shannon entropy and inverse Simpson indices were calculated on repertoires subsampled to equal numbers of UMI-defined TCRs. Power-law fits to clonotype abundance distributions were performed by maximum likelihood within the linear range. For one naive CD8 sample, the pipeline and MIGEC produced similar UMI counts, unique TCR numbers and clonal distributions. In one analysis, naive TCRs also found in any memory subset of the same donor were removed from the naive repertoire. The repertoires were searched for 5,500 to 8,000 CMV-associated CDR3 sequences that had been compiled from VDJdb and a published dataset. The public reads were reprocessed in TCRdb via fastp at Q25 and MiXCR, keeping in-frame beta chains. Here each entry gathers all rows of one CDR3 protein and keeps the most common genes and DNA. These V and J calls derive from TCRdb rather than the authors' analysis. In this sample the table shows some 83,000 distinct CDR3 sequences, approximately 9.2% of which occur a single time. Over 0.95% of the sample is held by the ten biggest clonotypes.

The specimen was naive CD8+ T cells from blood. In light of the paper, this sample's cell subset or site label describes: naive T cells, CD45RA high CD27+. The source is a human donor in good health. Recombination joined TRBV5-6 with TRBJ2-7; matching of 5 bases hints at TRBD2 as the D gene. The nucleotide sequence reads as follows: TGTGCCAGCAGCCTCCCCGGGGACGAGCAGTACTTC. Its amino acids are CASSLPGDEQYF. The CDR3 plus the reference TRBV5-6 and TRBJ2-7 genes for the other parts give the full variable domain: DAGVTQSPTHLIKTRGQQVTLRCSPKSGHDTVSWYQQALGQGPQFIFQYYEEEERQRGNFPDRFSGHQFPNYSSELNVNALLLGDSALYLCASSLPGDEQYFGPGTRLTVT.